The sequence of this TCR beta chain was determined in a study of T-cell memory formation after mild COVID-19. General study points: Contracting CD4+ clones sat mainly in CM and EM; CD8+ in EMRA. Some clones that responded turned up in pre-infection memory, which suggests that cross-reactive memory joined in.

Trimming cost V 5 bases and J 6 bases; bases outside gene matches: 8. CDR1 and CDR2 (germline): SGHTA, FQGTGA. The CDR3 length is 16 residues. 5'RACE primed from the constant segment yielded TCR alpha and TCR beta cDNA libraries bearing sample barcodes and UMIs. Each CDR3 protein is one row after TCRdb ran MiXCR on the 5' RACE reads. The profile shows 540,000 or so distinct CDR3 sequences, roughly 22% of them singletons. This clonotype was counted a few times. As yet, its antigen is unknown. The V call is TRBV7-3, the J call TRBJ2-7, with TRBD2 matching 15 bases. The sequenced sample was PBMCs or a T cell subset sorted from them (not recorded which). The sequence was obtained from an adult woman who had mild COVID-19 (a few samples of this study predate the infection). Cell type and time point are not known. In DNA form, the CDR3 reads TGTGCCAGCAGCCCCGGACTAGCGGGAGGGCAGGGCGAGCAGTACTTC. Residues: CASSPGLAGGQGEQYF.